Listed below are T cell receptor beta chains from one sample, sequenced in a study of cytomegalovirus exposure and HLA in healthy donors. Only in-frame clones appear in the TCRdb table, and some are missing; sequencing was by immunoSEQ multiplex PCR. With 150,000 to 200,000 clones in the sample, the ten largest clones hold under 2.5%. What was sequenced was PBMCs. These receptors were obtained from a man between 25 and 39 years old in good health and CMV-seronegative. Each CDR3 is given without its conserved first and last residue. The order of the fields is V gene, J gene, CDR3 protein.

v_call: TRBV2
j_call: TRBJ2-1
cdr3_aa: ASSEEAGGDNEQF

v_call: TRBV4-1
j_call: TRBJ1-5
cdr3_aa: ASSLDRGNQPQH

v_call: TRBV12-5
j_call: TRBJ2-1
cdr3_aa: ASDRTSGYNEQF

v_call: TRBV19
j_call: TRBJ1-1
cdr3_aa: ASLGSINTEAF

v_call: TRBV9
j_call: TRBJ1-2
cdr3_aa: ASSAQGGYT

v_call: TRBV10-2
j_call: TRBJ2-5
cdr3_aa: ASSGLQLAGAETQY

v_call: TRBV27
j_call: TRBJ2-2
cdr3_aa: ATLWRARGRGTGELF

v_call: TRBV27
j_call: TRBJ2-1
cdr3_aa: ASSLIRGGNNEQF

v_call: TRBV11-2
j_call: TRBJ2-4
cdr3_aa: ASSHQVRAKNIQY

v_call: TRBV2
j_call: TRBJ1-1
cdr3_aa: ASSEVGARPLNTEAF

v_call: TRBV5-1
j_call: TRBJ2-1
cdr3_aa: ASSLGTSGSYEQF

v_call: TRBV10-3
j_call: TRBJ2-7
cdr3_aa: AITSQGNEQY

v_call: TRBV7-9
j_call: TRBJ2-1
cdr3_aa: ASSSIVGDSSYNEQF

v_call: TRBV28
j_call: TRBJ2-3
cdr3_aa: ASTSSGRGDTQY

v_call: TRBV30
j_call: TRBJ1-1
cdr3_aa: AWSVPRGSGLNTEAF

v_call: TRBV28
j_call: TRBJ2-2
cdr3_aa: ASSLASANTGELF

v_call: TRBV11-2
j_call: TRBJ2-7
cdr3_aa: ASSLIGTGGSEQY

v_call: TRBV4-3
j_call: TRBJ1-4
cdr3_aa: ASSQVSGQGGEKLF

v_call: TRBV5-6
j_call: TRBJ2-7
cdr3_aa: ASSSRGIYEQY

v_call: TRBV5-4
j_call: TRBJ2-3
cdr3_aa: ASSLVDRVHTQY

v_call: TRBV2
j_call: TRBJ1-2
cdr3_aa: ASSQRNFHYGYT

v_call: TRBV29-1
j_call: TRBJ2-7
cdr3_aa: SAWLAGVSQQY

v_call: TRBV9
j_call: TRBJ2-7
cdr3_aa: ASSTLGQINEQY

v_call: TRBV19
j_call: TRBJ2-7
cdr3_aa: ASSTWAGNTSQEPYEQY

v_call: TRBV15
j_call: TRBJ1-2
cdr3_aa: ATSRGTGYGYT

v_call: TRBV7-9
j_call: TRBJ1-3
cdr3_aa: ASSTGYGNTIY

v_call: TRBV29-1
j_call: TRBJ2-7
cdr3_aa: SVASGGTWEQY

v_call: TRBV11-2
j_call: TRBJ2-7
cdr3_aa: ASSEGLQVYEQY

v_call: TRBV14
j_call: TRBJ1-6
cdr3_aa: ASSPLGTGLNNSPLH

v_call: TRBV28
j_call: TRBJ1-2
cdr3_aa: ASSLLGQTTNYGYT

v_call: TRBV4-1
j_call: TRBJ1-1
cdr3_aa: ASSTRTLGRTEAF

v_call: TRBV7-9
j_call: TRBJ2-5
cdr3_aa: ASSPWTAKQETQY

v_call: TRBV28
j_call: TRBJ1-2
cdr3_aa: ASSLVGVYGYT

v_call: TRBV15
j_call: TRBJ1-3
cdr3_aa: ATSRTRGGPSGNTIY

v_call: TRBV10-3
j_call: TRBJ1-1
cdr3_aa: AISGTQGWDTEAF

v_call: TRBV7-2
j_call: TRBJ2-1
cdr3_aa: ASSLGGTSGLYEQF

v_call: TRBV28
j_call: TRBJ2-7
cdr3_aa: ASSPTGPTYEQY

v_call: TRBV30
j_call: TRBJ2-7
cdr3_aa: AWSEGTGISQY

v_call: TRBV6-6
j_call: TRBJ1-1
cdr3_aa: ASSYQLEAF

v_call: TRBV11-1
j_call: TRBJ1-1
cdr3_aa: ASNGQMNTEAF

v_call: TRBV18
j_call: TRBJ2-5
cdr3_aa: ASSPYREEETQY

v_call: TRBV6-4
j_call: TRBJ2-3
cdr3_aa: ASSDSGGATDTQY

v_call: TRBV4-1
j_call: TRBJ2-1
cdr3_aa: ASSQGQVGNEQF

v_call: TRBV21-1
j_call: TRBJ2-7
cdr3_aa: ASSKMNSGRLHEQY

v_call: TRBV5-6
j_call: TRBJ1-6
cdr3_aa: ASSSIPVSPLH

v_call: TRBV9
j_call: TRBJ2-1
cdr3_aa: ASSAESAPRYNEQF

v_call: TRBV28
j_call: TRBJ2-3
cdr3_aa: ATSGTVVHTQY

v_call: TRBV27
j_call: TRBJ2-1
cdr3_aa: ASSLSSNEQF

v_call: TRBV5-1
j_call: TRBJ1-2
cdr3_aa: ASSLGEGLGGYT

v_call: TRBV10-2
j_call: TRBJ2-7
cdr3_aa: ASKGQGGAYEQY

v_call: TRBV10-2
j_call: TRBJ2-1
cdr3_aa: ASSESSSYNEQF